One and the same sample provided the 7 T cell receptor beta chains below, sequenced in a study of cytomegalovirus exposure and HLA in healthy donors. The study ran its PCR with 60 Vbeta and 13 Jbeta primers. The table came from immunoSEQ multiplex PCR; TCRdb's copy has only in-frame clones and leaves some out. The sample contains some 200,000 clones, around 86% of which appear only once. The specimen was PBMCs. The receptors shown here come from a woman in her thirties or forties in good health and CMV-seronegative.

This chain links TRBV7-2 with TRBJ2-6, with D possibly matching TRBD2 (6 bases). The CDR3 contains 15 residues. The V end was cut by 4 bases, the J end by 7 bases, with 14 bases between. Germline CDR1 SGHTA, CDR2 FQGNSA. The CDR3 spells CASSSGDSGANVLTF. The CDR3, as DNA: TGTGCCAGCAGCTCCGGGGACTCGGGAGCCAACGTCCTGACTTTC.

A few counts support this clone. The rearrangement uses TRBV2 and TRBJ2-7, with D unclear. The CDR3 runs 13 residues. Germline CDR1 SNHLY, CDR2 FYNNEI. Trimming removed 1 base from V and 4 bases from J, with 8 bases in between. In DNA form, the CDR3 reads TGTGCCAGCAGTGAAGGGCGGTGGTACGAGCAGTACTTC. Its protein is CASSEGRWYEQYF.

The CDR3 is CASSTDRITYEQYF. CDR3 sequence (DNA): TGTGCCAGCTCAACGGACAGGATTACCTACGAGCAGTACTTC. The chain carries TRBV18 and TRBJ2-7, with TRBD1 matching 7 bases. Germline values: CDR1 KGHSH, CDR2 LQKENI. The ends lost 5 bases at V and 2 bases at J; junction bases unmatched: 6. CDR3 length: 14 residues.

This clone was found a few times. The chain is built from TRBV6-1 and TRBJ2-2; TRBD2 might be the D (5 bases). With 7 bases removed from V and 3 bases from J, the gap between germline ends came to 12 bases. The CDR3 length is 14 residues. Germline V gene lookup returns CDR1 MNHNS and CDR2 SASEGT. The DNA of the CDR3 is TGTGCCAGCAAAGCGGCAGGCCACACCGGGGAGCTGTTTTTT. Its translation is CASKAAGHTGELFF.

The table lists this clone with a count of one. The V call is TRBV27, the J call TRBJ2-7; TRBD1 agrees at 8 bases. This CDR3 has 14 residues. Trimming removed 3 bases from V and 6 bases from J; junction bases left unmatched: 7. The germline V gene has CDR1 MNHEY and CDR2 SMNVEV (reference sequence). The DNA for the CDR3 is TGTGCCAGCAGTTTCCAGGGCGACAGGGGCGAGCAGTACTTC. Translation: CASSFQGDRGEQYF.

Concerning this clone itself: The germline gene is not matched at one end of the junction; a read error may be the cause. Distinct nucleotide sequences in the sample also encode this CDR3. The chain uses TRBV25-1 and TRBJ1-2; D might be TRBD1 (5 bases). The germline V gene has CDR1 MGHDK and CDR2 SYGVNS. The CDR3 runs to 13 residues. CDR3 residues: CASSDFQGFGYTF. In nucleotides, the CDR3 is TGCGCCAGCAGTGATTTCCAGGGTTTTGGCTACACCTTC.

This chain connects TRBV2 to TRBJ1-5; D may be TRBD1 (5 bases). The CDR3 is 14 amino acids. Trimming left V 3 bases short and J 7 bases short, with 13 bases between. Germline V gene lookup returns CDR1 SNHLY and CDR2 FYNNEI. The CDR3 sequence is CASSEGRQWQPQHF. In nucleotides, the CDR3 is TGTGCCAGCAGTGAGGGGCGACAGTGGCAGCCCCAGCATTTT.